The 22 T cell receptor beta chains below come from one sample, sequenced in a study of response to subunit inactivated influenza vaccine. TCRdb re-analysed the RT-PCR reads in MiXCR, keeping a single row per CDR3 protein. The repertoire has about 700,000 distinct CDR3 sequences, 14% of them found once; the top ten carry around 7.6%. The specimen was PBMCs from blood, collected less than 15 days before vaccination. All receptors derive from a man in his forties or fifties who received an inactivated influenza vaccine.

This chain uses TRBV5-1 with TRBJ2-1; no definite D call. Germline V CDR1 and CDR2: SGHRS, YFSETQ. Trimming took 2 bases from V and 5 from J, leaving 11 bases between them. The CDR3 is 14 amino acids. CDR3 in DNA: TGCGCCAGCAGCTTCTCTCCCAGCGACAATGAGCAGTTCTTC. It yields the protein CASSFSPSDNEQFF.

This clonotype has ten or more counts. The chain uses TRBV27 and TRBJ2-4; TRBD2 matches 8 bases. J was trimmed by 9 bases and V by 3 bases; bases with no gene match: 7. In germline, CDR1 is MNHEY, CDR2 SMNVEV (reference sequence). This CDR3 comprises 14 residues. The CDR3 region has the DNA TGTGCCAGCAGTTTTGTTAGCGGGAACGGCATTCAGTACTTC. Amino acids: CASSFVSGNGIQYF.

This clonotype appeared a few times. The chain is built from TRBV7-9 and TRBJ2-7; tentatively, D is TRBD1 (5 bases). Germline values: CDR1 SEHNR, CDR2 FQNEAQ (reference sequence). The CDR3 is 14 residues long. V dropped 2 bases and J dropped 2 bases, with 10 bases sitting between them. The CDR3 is CASSLKSRAYEQYF. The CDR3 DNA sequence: TGTGCCAGCAGCTTAAAATCCAGGGCCTACGAGCAGTACTTC.

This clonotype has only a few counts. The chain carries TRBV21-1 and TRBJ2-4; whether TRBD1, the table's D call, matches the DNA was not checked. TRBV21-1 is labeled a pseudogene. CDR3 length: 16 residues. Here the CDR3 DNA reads TGTGCCAGCAGCTCCCGGGACAGGGTCGCCAAAAACATTCAGTACTTC. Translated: CASSSRDRVAKNIQYF.

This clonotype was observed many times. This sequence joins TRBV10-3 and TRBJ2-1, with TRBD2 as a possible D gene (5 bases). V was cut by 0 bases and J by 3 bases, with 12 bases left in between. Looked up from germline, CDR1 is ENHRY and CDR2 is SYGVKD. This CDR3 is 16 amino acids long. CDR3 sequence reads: CAISESGNGDYNEQFF. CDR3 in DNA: TGTGCCATCAGTGAGTCGGGTAACGGGGACTACAATGAGCAGTTCTTC.

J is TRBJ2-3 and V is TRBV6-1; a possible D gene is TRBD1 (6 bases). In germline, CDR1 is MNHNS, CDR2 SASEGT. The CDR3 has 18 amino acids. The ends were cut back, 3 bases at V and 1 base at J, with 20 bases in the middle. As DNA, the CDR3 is TGTGCCAGCAGTGACCCCCCGCCAGGGGTCAGGGGCACAGATACGCAGTATTTT. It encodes CASSDPPPGVRGTDTQYF.

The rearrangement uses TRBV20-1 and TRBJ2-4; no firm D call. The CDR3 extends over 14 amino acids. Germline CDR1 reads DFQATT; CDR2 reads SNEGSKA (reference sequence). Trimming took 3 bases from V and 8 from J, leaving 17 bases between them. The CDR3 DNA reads TGCAGTGCTAGGGGATCCTTGTTGAGAGACATTCAGTACTTC. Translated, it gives CSARGSLLRDIQYF.

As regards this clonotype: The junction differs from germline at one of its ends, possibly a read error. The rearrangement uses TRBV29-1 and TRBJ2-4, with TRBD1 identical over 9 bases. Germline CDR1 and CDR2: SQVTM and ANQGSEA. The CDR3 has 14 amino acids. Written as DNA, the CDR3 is TGCAGCGGCTCATATGGACAGGGGAGTAACATTCAGTATTTC. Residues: CSGSYGQGSNIQYF.

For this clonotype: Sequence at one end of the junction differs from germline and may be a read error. The CDR3 sequence is CASSQFRDLPYNQQFF. In DNA, the CDR3 is TGTGCCAGCAGCCAATTCCGGGACTTACCCTACAATCAGCAGTTCTTC. The gene calls are TRBV4-2 and TRBJ2-1; D is possibly TRBD2 (6 bases). CDR3 size: 16 residues. The germline gives CDR1 LGHNA, CDR2 YNFKEQ.

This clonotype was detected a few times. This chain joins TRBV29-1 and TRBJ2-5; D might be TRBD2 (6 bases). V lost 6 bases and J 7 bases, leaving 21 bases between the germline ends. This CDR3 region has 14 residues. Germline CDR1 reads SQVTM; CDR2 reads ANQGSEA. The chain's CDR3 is CSVVLAKVGGTQYF. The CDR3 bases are TGCAGCGTGGTCCTAGCTAAAGTGGGGGGGACCCAGTACTTC.

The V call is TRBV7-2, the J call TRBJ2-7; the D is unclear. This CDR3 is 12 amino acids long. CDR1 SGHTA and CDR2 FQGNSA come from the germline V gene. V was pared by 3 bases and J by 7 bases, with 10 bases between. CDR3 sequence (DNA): TGTGCCAGCAGCTTCCCGAACCAAGAGCAGTACTTC. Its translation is CASSFPNQEQYF.

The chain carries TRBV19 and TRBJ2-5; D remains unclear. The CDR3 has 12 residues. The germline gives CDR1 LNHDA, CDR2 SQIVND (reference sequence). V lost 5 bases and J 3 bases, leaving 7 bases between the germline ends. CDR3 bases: TGTGCCAGTAGTGGTACGGAAGAGACCCAGTACTTC. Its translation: CASSGTEETQYF.

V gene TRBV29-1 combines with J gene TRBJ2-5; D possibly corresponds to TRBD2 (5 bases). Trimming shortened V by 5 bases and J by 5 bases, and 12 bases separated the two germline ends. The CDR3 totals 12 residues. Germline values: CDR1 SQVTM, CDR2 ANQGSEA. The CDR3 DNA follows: TGCAGCGTTAGGGCTAGCAGCGAGACCCAGTACTTC. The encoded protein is CSVRASSETQYF.

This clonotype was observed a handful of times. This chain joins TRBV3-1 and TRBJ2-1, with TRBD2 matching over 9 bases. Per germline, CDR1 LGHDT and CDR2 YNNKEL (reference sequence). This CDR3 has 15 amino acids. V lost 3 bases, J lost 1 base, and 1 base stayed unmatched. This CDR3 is CASSHSGGSYNEQFF. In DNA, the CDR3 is TGTGCCAGCAGCCACAGCGGGGGGTCCTACAATGAGCAGTTCTTC.

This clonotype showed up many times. The CDR3 is CASSVEGPAEKLFF. The CDR3 DNA reads TGTGCCAGCAGCGTAGAAGGGCCCGCCGAAAAACTGTTTTTT. The chain is built from TRBV9 and TRBJ1-4; D gene unclear. This CDR3 has 14 residues. CDR1 is SGDLS and CDR2 is YYNGEE in the germline V gene. V lost 0 bases to trimming and J lost 8 bases, with 11 bases between them.

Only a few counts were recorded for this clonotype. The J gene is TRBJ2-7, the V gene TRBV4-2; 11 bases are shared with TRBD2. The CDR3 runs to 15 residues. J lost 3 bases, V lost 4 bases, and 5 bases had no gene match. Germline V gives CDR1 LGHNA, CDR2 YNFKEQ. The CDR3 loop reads CASSRLAGGDYEQYF. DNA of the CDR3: TGTGCCAGCAGCCGGCTAGCGGGGGGCGACTACGAGCAGTACTTC.

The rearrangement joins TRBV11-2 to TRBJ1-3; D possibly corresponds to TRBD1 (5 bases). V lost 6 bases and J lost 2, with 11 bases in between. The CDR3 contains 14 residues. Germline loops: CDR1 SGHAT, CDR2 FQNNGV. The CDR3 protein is CASRPSGTGNTIYF. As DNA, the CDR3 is TGTGCCAGCAGGCCTTCAGGGACTGGAAACACCATATATTTT.

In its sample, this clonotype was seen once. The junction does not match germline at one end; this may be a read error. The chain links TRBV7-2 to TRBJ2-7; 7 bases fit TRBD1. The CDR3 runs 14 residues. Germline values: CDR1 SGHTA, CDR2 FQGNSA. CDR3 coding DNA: TGTGCCAGCGGCTTAGGGGACAGTTACTACGAGCAGTACTTC. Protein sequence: CASGLGDSYYEQYF.

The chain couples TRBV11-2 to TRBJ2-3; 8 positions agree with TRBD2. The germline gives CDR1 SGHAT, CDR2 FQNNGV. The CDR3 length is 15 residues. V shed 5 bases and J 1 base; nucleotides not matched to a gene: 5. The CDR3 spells CASSRWRGGTDTQYF. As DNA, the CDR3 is TGTGCCAGCAGCCGCTGGCGGGGGGGCACAGATACGCAGTATTTT.

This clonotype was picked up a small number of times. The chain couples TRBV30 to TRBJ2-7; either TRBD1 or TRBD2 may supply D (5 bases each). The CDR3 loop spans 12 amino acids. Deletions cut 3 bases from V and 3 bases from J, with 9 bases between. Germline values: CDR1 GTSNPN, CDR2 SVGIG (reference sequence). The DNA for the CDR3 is TGTGCCTGGAGGGGACCAGTCTACGAGCAGTACTTC. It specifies CAWRGPVYEQYF.

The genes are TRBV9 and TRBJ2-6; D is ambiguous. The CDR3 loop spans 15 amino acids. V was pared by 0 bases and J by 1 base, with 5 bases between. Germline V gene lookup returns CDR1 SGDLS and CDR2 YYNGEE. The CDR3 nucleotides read TGTGCCAGCAGCGTAGCCCGGTCTGGGGCCAACGTCCTGACTTTC. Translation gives CASSVARSGANVLTF.

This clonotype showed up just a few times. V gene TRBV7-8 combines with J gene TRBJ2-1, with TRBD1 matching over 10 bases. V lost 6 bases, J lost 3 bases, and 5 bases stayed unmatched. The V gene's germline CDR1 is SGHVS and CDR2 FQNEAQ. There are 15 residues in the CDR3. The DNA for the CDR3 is TGTGCCAGCAGACGGGACAGGGGCTACTACAATGAGCAGTTCTTC. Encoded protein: CASRRDRGYYNEQFF.